This T cell receptor beta chain was sequenced for a study of shared clonotypes between healthy human individuals. Study-wide background: Participating donors consisted of two women and a few men aged 18 to 49.

CDR3 length: 14 amino acids. Trimming took 6 bases from V and 5 from J; bases not matched to a gene: 8. Germline loops: CDR1 SGDLS, CDR2 YYNGEE. TCRdb's table, derived via immunoSEQ multiplex PCR, lists solely in-frame clones and lacks some. The data show some 1,600,000 clones, 95% to 99% seen once. The material sequenced was naive CD4+ T cells sorted from blood. Stated subset: CD45RA+ positively selected. The V and J genes are TRBV9 and TRBJ2-1, with TRBD1 matching 7 bases. The receptor's source is a man aged 25 to 45 in good health. In DNA, the CDR3 is TGTGCCAGCACCCGGACAGGAGGAGACAATGAGCAGTTCTTC. Translation: CASTRTGGDNEQFF. Together with reference TRBV9 and TRBJ2-1, the CDR3 gives the full variable domain: DSGVTQTPKHLITATGQRVTLRCSPRSGDLSVYWYQQSLDQGLQFLIQYYNGEERAKGNILERFSAQQFPDLHSELNLSSLELGDSALYFCASTRTGGDNEQFFGPGTRLTVL.